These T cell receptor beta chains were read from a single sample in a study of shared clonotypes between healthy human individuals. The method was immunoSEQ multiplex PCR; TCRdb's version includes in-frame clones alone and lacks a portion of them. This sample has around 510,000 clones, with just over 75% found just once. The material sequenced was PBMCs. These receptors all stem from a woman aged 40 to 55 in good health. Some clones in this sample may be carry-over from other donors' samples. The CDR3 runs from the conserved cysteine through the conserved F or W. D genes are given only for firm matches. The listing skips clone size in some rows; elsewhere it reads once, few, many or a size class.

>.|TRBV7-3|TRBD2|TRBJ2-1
TGTGCCAGCAGCCTCGTGAGCGGGAGCTCCTACAATGAGCAGTTCTTC
CASSLVSGSSYNEQFF
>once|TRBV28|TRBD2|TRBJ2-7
TGTGCCAGCAGTTCGCCGGTAGCGGGAGGGCCAGGTGAGCAGTACTTC
CASSSPVAGGPGEQYF
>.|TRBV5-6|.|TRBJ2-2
TGTGCCAGCAGCCCCCGAATTCGGGCCGCGGAGCTGTTTTTT
CASSPRIRAAELFF
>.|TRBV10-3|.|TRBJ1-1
TGTGCCATCAGAGGGGGCACTGAAGCTTTCTTT
CAIRGGTEAFF
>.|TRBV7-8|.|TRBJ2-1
TGTGCCAGCACCGAGGGCACTTCCTACAATGAGCAGTTCTTC
CASTEGTSYNEQFF
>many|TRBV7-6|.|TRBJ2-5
TGTGCCAGCAGCGCCCGGCTGGAGACCCAGTACTTC
CASSARLETQYF
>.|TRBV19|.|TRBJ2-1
TGTGCCAGTAGTTTCTCTAGGGGAAATGAGCAGTTCTTC
CASSFSRGNEQFF
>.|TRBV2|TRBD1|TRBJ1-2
TGTGCCAGCAGTAACGACAGGGATGGCTACACCTTC
CASSNDRDGYTF
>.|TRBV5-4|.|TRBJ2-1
TGTGCCAGCAGCTTTTCCGTGCCTTCCAATGAGCAGTTCTTC
CASSFSVPSNEQFF
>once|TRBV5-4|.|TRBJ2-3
TGTGCCAGCAGCCCCGGATCGCGGTCCACAGATACGCAGTATTTT
CASSPGSRSTDTQYF
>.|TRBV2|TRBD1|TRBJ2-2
TGTGCCAGCACTCAGGACAGGGCGGGCACCGGGGAGCTGTTTTTT
CASTQDRAGTGELFF
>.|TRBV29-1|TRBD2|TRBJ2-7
TGCAGCGCATTGCGGGAGGCCCACGAGCAGTACTTC
CSALREAHEQYF
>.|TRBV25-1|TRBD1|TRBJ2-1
TGTGCCAGCAGTGAATACAGGGGGATGGACTACAATGAGCAGTTCTTC
CASSEYRGMDYNEQFF
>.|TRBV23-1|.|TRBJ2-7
TGCGCCAGCAGTCATTCACAGGTCAGGAGTTACGAGCAGTACTTC
CASSHSQVRSYEQYF
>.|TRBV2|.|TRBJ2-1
TGTGCCAGCAGTGGAGGGGGTGAGCAGTTCTTC
CASSGGGEQFF
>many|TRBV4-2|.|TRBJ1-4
TGTGCCAGCAGCCAAGTAGATGAAAAACTGTTTTTT
CASSQVDEKLFF
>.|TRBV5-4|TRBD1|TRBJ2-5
TGTGCCAGCAGCAGGGACAGGGATGAGACCCAGTACTTC
CASSRDRDETQYF
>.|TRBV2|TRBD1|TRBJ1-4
TGTGCCAGCAGACAGGGGGCAACTAATGAAAAACTGTTTTTT
CASRQGATNEKLFF
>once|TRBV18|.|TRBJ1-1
TGTGCCAGCTCACCCGACAGTTCCACTGAAGCTTTCTTT
CASSPDSSTEAFF
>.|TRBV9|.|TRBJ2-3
TGTGCCAGCAGCGTAGGAGGGACTGATACGCAGTATTTT
CASSVGGTDTQYF
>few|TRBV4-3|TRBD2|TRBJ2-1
TGCGCCAGCAGCCAAGAATACCTAGCGGGAAACAATGAGCAGTTCTTC
CASSQEYLAGNNEQFF
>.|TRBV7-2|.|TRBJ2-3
TGTGCCAGCAGCTTAGGAGGGCAGGGCCCAGATACGCAGTATTTT
CASSLGGQGPDTQYF
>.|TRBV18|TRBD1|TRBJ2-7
TGTGCCAGCTCGCCGGGACAGTCCTACGAGCAGTACTTC
CASSPGQSYEQYF
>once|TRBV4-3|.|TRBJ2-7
TGCGCCAGCAGTCTTCTTATAGGGTCCTCCTACGAGCAGTACTTC
CASSLLIGSSYEQYF
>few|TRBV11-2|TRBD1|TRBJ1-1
TGTGCCAGCAGCTCTACACGATCCGGGACAGCGAACACTGAAGCTTTCTTT
CASSSTRSGTANTEAFF
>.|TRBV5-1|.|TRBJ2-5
TGCGCCAGCAGCCCTGGAAGAGGCCCAGGGGACCAAGAGACCCAGTACTTC
CASSPGRGPGDQETQYF
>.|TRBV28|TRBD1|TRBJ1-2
TGTGCCAGCAGTTTAGGGACAGGGGGCTATGGCTACACCTTC
CASSLGTGGYGYTF
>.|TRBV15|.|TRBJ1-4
TGTGCCACCAGCAGAGACTACAATGAAAAACTGTTTTTT
CATSRDYNEKLFF
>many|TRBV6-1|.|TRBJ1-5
TGTGCCAGCAGTGAACAATGGGCAGGGCACAATCAGCCCCAGCATTTT
CASSEQWAGHNQPQHF
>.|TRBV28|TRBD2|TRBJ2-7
TGTGCCAGCAGGTGGGCTAGCGGGCCCTACGAGCAGTACTTC
CASRWASGPYEQYF
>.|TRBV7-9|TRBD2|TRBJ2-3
TGTGCCAGCAGCTCCGGGACTAGCGGGACCACAGATACGCAGTATTTT
CASSSGTSGTTDTQYF
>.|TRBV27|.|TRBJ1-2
TGTGCCAGCAGTCCCGCGACAGGCTACTACACCTTC
CASSPATGYYTF
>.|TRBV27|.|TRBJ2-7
TGTGCCAGCAGTTTAAGGGCGCGGCCTGAACGCTACGAGCAGTACTTC
CASSLRARPERYEQYF
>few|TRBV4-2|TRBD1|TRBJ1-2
TGTGCCAGCAGCCAAGATGGCCCCGACAGGGTCCTCTATGGCTACACCTTC
CASSQDGPDRVLYGYTF
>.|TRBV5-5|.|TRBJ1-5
TGTGCCAGCAGCTTGGGGGTGGGTGTTAGCAATCAGCCCCAGCATTTT
CASSLGVGVSNQPQHF
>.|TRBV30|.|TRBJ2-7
TGTGCCTGGAGTGTAACCAGGGGTTGGGACGAGCAGTACTTC
CAWSVTRGWDEQYF
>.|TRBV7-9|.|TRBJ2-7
TGTGCCAGCAGCTTAGTTCGGTTTAGCTCCTACGAGCAGTACTTC
CASSLVRFSSYEQYF
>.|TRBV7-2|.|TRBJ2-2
TGTGCCAGCAGCTCCACACTACAGGGTGCGGGGGAGCTGTTTTTT
CASSSTLQGAGELFF
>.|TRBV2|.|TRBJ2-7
TGTGCCAGCAACCGGGGCTCCTACGAGCAGTACTTC
CASNRGSYEQYF
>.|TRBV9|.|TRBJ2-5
.
CASSVGPGLEETQYF